This TCR beta chain appears in the sequencing data of a study of early T cells in non-severe SARS-CoV-2 infection. Unique molecular identifier tags were affixed to discrete cDNA molecules. Each CDR3 protein is one row after TCRdb ran MiXCR on the 5' RACE reads. The sample records tens of thousands of distinct CDR3 sequences, around 6% being singletons. This clonotype was counted ten times or more. Germline assignment: CDR1 SGHVS and CDR2 FQNEAQ. CDR3 length: 16 amino acids. Between the trimmed V and J ends, which lost 5 bases and 8 bases, there was a span of 19 bases. Sample: whole blood. This receptor was obtained from an adult who was a healthcare worker with PCR-confirmed SARS-CoV-2 infection or an uninfected control (not recorded which). The chain carries TRBV7-8 and TRBJ1-6; unclear D gene. In nucleotides, the CDR3 is TGTGCCAGCAGCAAAACCACCCGGGGTAGCGATTCACCCCTCCACTTT. It codes for CASSKTTRGSDSPLHF.